The entry that follows covers one T cell receptor beta chain sequence. The V gene's germline CDR1 is LNHDA and CDR2 SQIVND (reference sequence). This CDR3 is 16 amino acids long. The ends lost 3 bases at V and 3 bases at J; junction bases unmatched: 9. The entry originates in a study of blood T cell repertoires in COVID-19. Participant ages covered about 18 to 95 years across some 25 US areas. Some clones are missing from TCRdb's copy, which holds only in-frame ones; the method was immunoSEQ multiplex PCR. The top ten hold less than 11% of the sample, which has a few hundred thousand clones, approximately 84% seen once.

This sequence joins TRBV19 and TRBJ2-7, with TRBD2 matching over 9 bases. The sample taken for sequencing was PBMCs or T cells enriched from blood (not recorded which). The sequence derives from a woman aged 18-30 years who had recovered from COVID-19. The CDR3 nucleotides are TGTGCCAGTAGTATGCGATGGCGGGAGGGCCTCTACGAGCAGTACTTC. Translating gives CASSMRWREGLYEQYF. The whole variable domain, remainder taken from reference TRBV19 and TRBJ2-7, is DGGITQSPKYLFRKEGQNVTLSCEQNLNHDAMYWYRQDPGQGLRLIYYSQIVNDFQKGDIAEGYSVSREKKESFPLTVTSAQKNPTAFYLCASSMRWREGLYEQYFGPGTRLTVT.